Presented here are 16 T cell receptor beta chains from one specimen sequenced in a study of T cells after yellow fever vaccination. TCRdb used MiXCR to reprocess the 5' RACE reads, holding one entry per CDR3 protein. The sample records hundreds of thousands of distinct CDR3 sequences, less than 15% being singletons. Sequencing was performed on PBMCs, taken on the day of the yellow fever booster vaccination. These receptor sequences come from a man aged 30 to 45 who received the YFV17D yellow fever vaccine.

This clonotype was seen a few times. The chain has TRBV10-3 and TRBJ2-1; 11 bases agree with TRBD2. The CDR3 is made up of 16 amino acids. Unmatched junction bases numbered 5, after V lost 3 bases and J lost 4 bases. From germline, CDR1 is ENHRY and CDR2 SYGVKD. The CDR3 protein is CAISEMGLAEYNEQFF. DNA for the CDR3: TGTGCCATCAGTGAAATGGGACTAGCGGAATACAATGAGCAGTTCTTC.

CDR3 nucleotide sequence: TGTGCCAGCTCACCAAGGGAGTCTACACAAGAGACCCAGTACTTC. Its translation: CASSPRESTQETQYF. V usage is TRBV18 and J usage is TRBJ2-5; maybe TRBD2 (5 bases). Germline values: CDR1 KGHSH, CDR2 LQKENI. The CDR3 totals 15 residues. The ends were cut back, 2 bases at V and 2 bases at J, with 12 bases in the middle.

The table lists this clonotype with a few counts. The rearrangement joins TRBV20-1 to TRBJ2-6; the D gene is possibly TRBD1 (6 bases). CDR1 is DFQATT, CDR2 SNEGSKA, per germline (reference sequence). V lost 6 bases to trimming and J lost 2 bases, with 11 bases between them. The CDR3 is made up of 14 amino acids. CDR3 sequence (DNA): TGCAGTGCACAACAGGGTGCTGGGGCCAACGTCCTGACTTTC. Amino acid sequence: CSAQQGAGANVLTF.

This chain connects TRBV5-1 to TRBJ1-1; 11 bases match TRBD1. Germline loops: CDR1 SGHRS, CDR2 YFSETQ. The CDR3 is made up of 14 amino acids. V trimming: 3 bases; J trimming: 5 bases; junction bases outside the gene matches: 3. CDR3 protein: CASSWGTGGTEAFF. DNA for the CDR3: TGCGCCAGCAGCTGGGGGACAGGGGGAACTGAAGCTTTCTTT.

This clonotype was observed a few times. The chain has TRBV6-2 or TRBV6-3 and TRBJ1-1, with D perhaps matching TRBD1 (5 bases). The V end was cut by 0 bases, the J end by 5 bases, with 19 bases between. The CDR3 extends over 17 amino acids. Per the germline V gene, CDR1 is MNHEY and CDR2 is SVGEGT. The CDR3 reads CASSYSYDRGGSTEAFF. The CDR3 nucleotides are TGTGCCAGCAGTTACTCGTATGATAGGGGTGGGAGTACTGAAGCTTTCTTT.

J is TRBJ2-1 and V is TRBV20-1; 9 nucleotides match TRBD1. Trimming removed 0 bases from V and 8 bases from J; junction bases left unmatched: 8. The CDR3 covers 15 residues. Looked up from germline, CDR1 is DFQATT and CDR2 is SNEGSKA (reference sequence). The CDR3 loop reads CSAREAGQGTDEQFF. The CDR3 nucleotides are TGCAGTGCTAGAGAGGCGGGACAGGGTACCGATGAGCAGTTCTTC.

Remarks on this clonotype: At one of its ends the junction is not consistent with the germline gene, which may arise from a read error. The gene calls are TRBV14 and TRBJ2-3; no reliable D call. The CDR3 loop spans 13 amino acids. The germline V gene has CDR1 SGHDN and CDR2 FVKESK. The CDR3: CASNQGERDTQYF. CDR3 in DNA: TGTGCCAGCAACCAAGGAGAGAGGGATACGCAGTATTTT.

The V and J genes are TRBV20-1 and TRBJ1-4; maybe TRBD1 (6 bases). CDR3 size: 14 residues. With 5 bases removed from V and 3 bases from J, the gap between germline ends came to 13 bases. Germline V gene data show CDR1 as DFQATT and CDR2 as SNEGSKA (reference sequence). CDR3 sequence (DNA): TGCAGTGCTCTCCGACCAGGGGCTAATGAAAAACTGTTTTTT. Amino acids: CSALRPGANEKLFF.

Turning to this clonotype: The junction departs from the called germline gene at one end, perhaps through a read error. The CDR3: CASSYFGEQFF. The CDR3 nucleotides read TGTGCCAGCAGTTACTTCGGGGAGCAGTTTTTT. The rearrangement uses TRBV6-5 and TRBJ2-2; possibly TRBD2 for D (5 bases). CDR3 length: 11 amino acids. From germline, CDR1 is MNHEY and CDR2 SVGAGI.

In this sample, this clonotype turned up a few times. The V and J genes are TRBV7-2 and TRBJ2-1, with TRBD2 identical over 10 bases. The CDR3 runs 14 residues. Germline assignment: CDR1 SGHTA and CDR2 FQGNSA. V was pared by 3 bases and J by 6 bases, with 2 bases of the junction left unmatched. The CDR3 sequence is CASSFASGGNEQFF. The CDR3 bases are TGTGCCAGCAGCTTTGCTAGCGGGGGCAATGAGCAGTTCTTC.

The sample holds a few counts of this clonotype. The chain couples TRBV4-2 to TRBJ2-1, with 7 bases that match TRBD2. The CDR3 is 16 amino acids. Germline CDR1 is LGHNA and CDR2 is YNFKEQ. The V and J ends lost 0 bases and 2 bases, in that order; junction bases with no gene match: 4. The CDR3 DNA follows: TGTGCCAGCAGCCAAGATTCTAGCGGCGCCTACAATGAGCAGTTCTTC. It encodes CASSQDSSGAYNEQFF.

This chain joins TRBV3-1 and TRBJ2-3; TRBD1 is a possible D gene (5 bases). CDR3 length: 19 amino acids. Germline V gives CDR1 LGHDT, CDR2 YNNKEL (reference sequence). V gave up 0 bases and J gave up 3 bases, with 22 bases separating them. The CDR3 DNA is TGTGCCAGCAGCCAAGAGCGAACAGGACACATCCAAACAACAGATACGCAGTATTTT. Residues: CASSQERTGHIQTTDTQYF.

This clonotype has a handful of counts. The CDR3 protein is CASKSAYGAEYEQFF. The CDR3 bases are TGCGCCAGCAAAAGTGCCTACGGCGCCGAATATGAGCAGTTCTTC. The genes are TRBV5-1 and TRBJ2-1; D ambiguous. The CDR3 runs to 15 residues. The germline V gene has CDR1 SGHRS and CDR2 YFSETQ. V lost 6 bases and J 8 bases, leaving 21 bases between the germline ends.

This clonotype was picked up a small number of times. Here the CDR3 reads CASRWGKHEQYF. The CDR3 region has the DNA TGTGCCAGCAGGTGGGGGAAGCACGAGCAGTACTTC. This chain uses TRBV5-6 with TRBJ2-7, with D perhaps matching TRBD1 or TRBD2 (5 bases each). V shed 5 bases and J shed 5 bases, with 11 bases lying between them. CDR1 and CDR2 from the germline V gene are SGHDT and YYEEEE. The CDR3 extends over 12 amino acids.

This clonotype was found a few times. The chain couples TRBV10-3 to TRBJ2-2, with unresolved D. Germline loops: CDR1 ENHRY, CDR2 SYGVKD. The CDR3 covers 12 residues. CDR3 amino acids: CASDTNTGELFF. For the CDR3, the DNA is TGTGCAAGCGACACGAACACCGGGGAGCTGTTTTTT.

Regarding this clonotype: The junction does not match germline at one end; this may be a read error. The chain has TRBV3-1 and TRBJ2-7, with TRBD2 matching over 7 bases. CDR3 length equals 16 residues. The germline V gene has CDR1 LGHDT and CDR2 YNNKEL (reference sequence). The DNA for the CDR3 is TGTGCCTGCAGCCAAGACATCACGGGACTAAGGGGCGAGCAGTACTTC. This gives the protein CACSQDITGLRGEQYF.